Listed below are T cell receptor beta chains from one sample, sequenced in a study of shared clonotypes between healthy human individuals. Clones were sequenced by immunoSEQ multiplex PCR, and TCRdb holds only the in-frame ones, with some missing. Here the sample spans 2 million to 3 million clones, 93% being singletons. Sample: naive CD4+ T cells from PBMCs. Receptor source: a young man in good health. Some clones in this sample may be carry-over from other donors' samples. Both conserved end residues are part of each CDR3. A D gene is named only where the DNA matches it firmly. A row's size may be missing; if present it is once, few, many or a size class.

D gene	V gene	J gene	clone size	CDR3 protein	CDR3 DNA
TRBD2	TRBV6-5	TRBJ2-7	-	CASSYGSSGRREQYF	TGTGCCAGCAGTTACGGATCTAGCGGGAGGCGCGAGCAGTACTTC
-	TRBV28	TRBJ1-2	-	CASRTPGRGYTF	TGTGCCAGCAGGACCCCCGGGAGAGGCTACACCTTC
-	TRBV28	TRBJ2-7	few	CASSLAGSSYEQYF	TGTGCCAGCAGTTTAGCGGGGAGCTCCTACGAGCAGTACTTC
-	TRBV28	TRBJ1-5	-	CASSSGGGYGNQPQHF	TGTGCCAGCAGTTCGGGGGGTGGGTACGGCAATCAGCCCCAGCATTTT
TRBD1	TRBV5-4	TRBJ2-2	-	CASSLGQGAPTGELFF	TGTGCCAGCAGCTTGGGACAGGGGGCTCCAACCGGGGAGCTGTTTTTT
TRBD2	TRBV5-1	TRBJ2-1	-	CASRGTSENNEQFF	TGCGCCAGTAGGGGTACTAGCGAGAACAATGAGCAGTTCTTC
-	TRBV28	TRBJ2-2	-	CASYTPNTGELFF	TGTGCCAGCTACACCCCGAACACCGGGGAGCTGTTTTTT
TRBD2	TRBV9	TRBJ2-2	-	CASSVADSGRFAGELFF	TGTGCCAGCAGCGTAGCGGATAGCGGGAGATTCGCCGGGGAGCTGTTTTTT
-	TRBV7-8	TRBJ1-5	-	CASSLEGQLSNQPQHF	TGTGCCAGCAGCTTAGAGGGACAACTTAGCAATCAGCCCCAGCATTTT
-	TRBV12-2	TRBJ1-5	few	CAITGTGGAGSNQPQHF	TGTGCAATCACCGGGACAGGGGGCGCGGGGAGCAATCAGCCCCAGCATTTT
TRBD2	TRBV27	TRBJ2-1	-	CASSSGTSGSYEQFF	TGTGCCAGCAGTTCCGGGACTAGCGGGAGCTATGAGCAGTTCTTC
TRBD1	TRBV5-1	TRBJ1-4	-	CASSLIPTGPATNEKLFF	TGCGCCAGCAGCTTGATTCCGACAGGGCCTGCAACTAATGAAAAACTGTTTTTT
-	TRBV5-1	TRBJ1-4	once	CASSPTATNEKLFF	TGCGCCAGCAGTCCGACAGCAACTAATGAAAAACTGTTTTTT
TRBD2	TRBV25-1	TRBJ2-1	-	CASERPGTSGRQKNEQFF	TGTGCCAGCGAACGACCCGGGACTAGCGGGAGGCAGAAGAATGAGCAGTTCTTC
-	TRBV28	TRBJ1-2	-	CASSSLSGPGYGYTF	TGTGCCAGCAGTTCGCTTTCGGGGCCTGGCTATGGCTACACCTTC
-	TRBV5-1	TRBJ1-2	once	CASSSGRLYGYTF	TGCGCCAGCAGCTCCGGACGGCTCTATGGCTACACCTTC
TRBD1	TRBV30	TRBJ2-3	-	CAWSVARGRGRSDTQYF	TGTGCCTGGAGTGTTGCCAGGGGGCGAGGGAGGTCAGATACGCAGTATTTT
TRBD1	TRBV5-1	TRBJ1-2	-	CASSLGGTAAQTYGYTF	TGCGCCAGCAGCTTGGGGGGGACAGCCGCCCAAACCTATGGCTACACCTTC
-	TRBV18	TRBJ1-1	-	CASSPVAGNTEAFF	TGTGCCAGCTCACCCGTAGCAGGGAACACTGAAGCTTTCTTT
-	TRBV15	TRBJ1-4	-	CATSGQTALNEKLFF	TGTGCCACCAGCGGACAAACGGCCCTTAATGAAAAACTGTTTTTT
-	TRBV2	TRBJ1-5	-	CASSENQGVQPQHF	TGTGCCAGCAGTGAAAACCAAGGGGTGCAGCCCCAGCATTTT
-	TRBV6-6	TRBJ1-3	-	CAQQRKWTLGNTIYF	TGTGCCCAGCAGCGTAAGTGGACCCTCGGAAACACCATATATTTT
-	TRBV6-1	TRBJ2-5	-	CASSEIIAQYF	TGTGCCAGCAGTGAAATCATTGCCCAGTACTTC
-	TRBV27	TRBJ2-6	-	CASRPITGNGANVLTF	TGTGCCAGCAGACCAATTACAGGGAACGGGGCCAACGTCCTGACTTTC
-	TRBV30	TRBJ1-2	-	CAWTVRANYGYTF	TGTGCCTGGACCGTGAGGGCTAACTATGGCTACACCTTC
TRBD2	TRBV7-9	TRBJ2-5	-	CASSPGLAGVSETQYF	TGTGCCAGCAGCCCAGGACTAGCGGGAGTGTCGGAGACCCAGTACTTC
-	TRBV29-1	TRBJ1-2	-	CSVELRGGYTF	TGCAGCGTCGAACTCCGGGGTGGCTACACCTTC
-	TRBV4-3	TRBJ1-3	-	CASSRGDTSSGNTIYF	TGCGCCAGCAGCCGGGGGGACACGAGCTCTGGAAACACCATATATTTT
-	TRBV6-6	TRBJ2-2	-	CASSYSVDTGELFF	TGTGCCAGCAGTTACAGTGTCGACACCGGGGAGCTGTTTTTT
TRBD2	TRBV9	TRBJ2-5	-	CASSVGEGAGQETQYF	TGTGCCAGCAGCGTAGGGGAGGGAGCAGGCCAAGAGACCCAGTACTTC
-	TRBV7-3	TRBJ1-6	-	CASSLIAEAGFNSPLHF	TGTGCCAGCAGCTTAATTGCGGAAGCAGGATTTAATTCACCCCTCCACTTT
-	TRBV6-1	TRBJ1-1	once	CAIRARGLNTEAFF	TGTGCCATCCGGGCGAGGGGATTAAACACTGAAGCTTTCTTT
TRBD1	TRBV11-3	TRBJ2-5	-	CASSYGTGGLETQYF	TGTGCCAGCAGCTATGGGACAGGGGGGTTGGAGACCCAGTACTTC
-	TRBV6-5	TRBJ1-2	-	CASSYGSGANYGYTF	TGTGCCAGCAGTTACGGCAGCGGAGCTAACTATGGCTACACCTTC
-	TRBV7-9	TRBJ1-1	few	CASSLFPTANTEAFF	TGTGCCAGCAGCTTATTTCCGACAGCAAACACTGAAGCTTTCTTT
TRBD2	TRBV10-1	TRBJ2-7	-	CASSERAGGYEQYF	TGCGCCAGCAGTGAGAGAGCGGGGGGTTACGAGCAGTACTTC
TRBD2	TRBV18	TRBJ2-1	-	CASSLKGLAGGVNEQFF	TGTGCCAGCTCACTTAAAGGACTAGCGGGAGGGGTAAATGAGCAGTTCTTC
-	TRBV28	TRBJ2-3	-	CASSFLAPLPDTQYF	TGTGCCAGCAGTTTCCTAGCGCCGCTTCCAGATACGCAGTATTTT
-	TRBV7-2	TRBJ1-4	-	CASSRTGTEKLFF	TGTGCCAGCAGCCGAACCGGGACCGAAAAACTGTTTTTT
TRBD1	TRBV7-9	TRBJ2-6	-	CASSYQDRAGVLTF	TGTGCCAGCAGCTACCAGGACAGGGCTGGCGTCCTGACTTTC
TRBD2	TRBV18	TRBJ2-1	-	CASSPPGSGRANEQFF	TGTGCCAGCTCACCACCTGGAAGCGGGAGGGCCAATGAGCAGTTCTTC
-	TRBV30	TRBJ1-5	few	CAWSLGGGPDQPQHF	TGTGCCTGGAGTTTGGGAGGGGGACCCGACCAGCCCCAGCATTTT
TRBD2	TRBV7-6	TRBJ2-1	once	CASSLGLAGGREQFF	TGTGCCAGCAGCCTAGGGCTAGCGGGAGGCCGGGAGCAGTTCTTC